The 14 T cell receptor beta chains listed next were all sequenced from one sample in a study of blood T cell repertoires in COVID-19 (TCRdb year 2020). Library generation was performed with the immunoSEQ multiplex PCR assay. Sourced from immuneACCESS, this table was stored by TCRdb with only in-frame sequences that have V and J called. A share of the clones is absent; for the studies checked, an unresolved V gene accounts for under half, and the remainder has no known explanation. The sample table contains roughly 84,000 clones; only one count was recorded for 75% of them. The ten most abundant clones make up around 4.5% of the sample. Sequenced sample: peripheral blood. The receptors here all came from a woman between 50 and 59 years old with acute or convalescent COVID-19.

The CDR3: CASSPEATEQYF. The DNA of the CDR3 is TGTGCCAGCAGCCCCGAGGCGACCGAGCAGTACTTC. The rearrangement uses TRBV5-8 and TRBJ2-7; D is unclear. V lost 4 bases, J lost 6 bases, and 11 bases lay in between. CDR3 size: 12 residues. In germline, CDR1 is SGHTS, CDR2 YDEGEE.

This sequence joins TRBV10-3 and TRBJ2-3, with TRBD2 matching 10 bases. From germline, CDR1 is ENHRY and CDR2 SYGVKD. V lost 2 bases and J lost 5; bases outside the gene matches: 10. This CDR3 comprises 17 residues. CDR3 residues: CAISEIPERGGQDTQYF. DNA for the CDR3: TGTGCCATCAGTGAGATTCCCGAGCGGGGGGGCCAAGATACGCAGTATTTT.

The V gene is TRBV4-2, the J gene TRBJ2-1; 9 bases line up with TRBD2. This CDR3 region has 16 residues. The V gene's germline CDR1 is LGHNA and CDR2 YNFKEQ. V shed 4 bases, J shed 4 bases, and the junction held 8 bases outside the gene matches. CDR3 region: CASSPELAGHYNEQFF. The CDR3 coding sequence is TGTGCCAGCAGCCCGGAGCTAGCGGGGCATTACAATGAGCAGTTCTTC.

This CDR3 reads CASFEEGRYGYTF. The CDR3 DNA sequence: TGTGCCAGCTTTGAGGAGGGGCGCTATGGCTACACCTTC. The gene calls are TRBV7-9 and TRBJ1-2; weak D call: TRBD1 (5 bases). The CDR3 has 13 amino acids. V shed 8 bases and J shed 4 bases, with 14 bases lying between them. Germline V gene lookup returns CDR1 SEHNR and CDR2 FQNEAQ (reference sequence).

The CDR3 here is CASSLRTGSTRETQYF. The DNA for the CDR3 is TGTGCCAGTAGTCTACGGACAGGCTCGACTAGGGAGACCCAGTACTTC. The J gene is TRBJ2-5, the V gene TRBV19, with D perhaps matching TRBD1 (7 bases). V was cut by 5 bases and J by 5 bases, with 21 bases left in between. The CDR3 has 16 amino acids. Germline CDR1 LNHDA, CDR2 SQIVND (reference sequence). Filled out from reference TRBV19 and TRBJ2-5, the complete variable domain reads DGGITQSPKYLFRKEGQNVTLSCEQNLNHDAMYWYRQDPGQGLRLIYYSQIVNDFQKGDIAEGYSVSREKKESFPLTVTSAQKNPTAFYLCASSLRTGSTRETQYFGPGTRLLVL.

This chain connects TRBV6-2 or TRBV6-3 to TRBJ2-1; no reliable D call. The CDR3 is 15 amino acids. Looked up from germline, CDR1 is MNHEY and CDR2 is SVGEGT. Trimming shortened V by 5 bases and J by 6 bases, and 17 bases separated the two germline ends. The CDR3 is CASSPKRKLSNEQFF. The CDR3 nucleotides read TGTGCCAGCAGTCCAAAGAGGAAGTTATCCAATGAGCAGTTCTTC.

The chain carries TRBV28 and TRBJ1-5, with 8 bases identical to TRBD1. This CDR3 has 17 amino acids. In germline, CDR1 is MDHEN, CDR2 SYDVKM. With V trimmed by 10 bases and J by 4 bases, 18 bases remained unmatched. CDR3 sequence: CATARTPQGARNQPQHF. Here the CDR3 DNA reads TGTGCCACCGCTCGGACACCCCAGGGGGCTCGGAATCAGCCCCAGCATTTT.

The chain recombines TRBV21-1 with TRBJ2-3; TRBD2 reflects the table's D call only, with no check against the DNA. TRBV21-1 is a pseudogene locus. CDR3 length: 17 amino acids. CDR3 region: CASSKGLAGGPADTQYF. DNA of the CDR3: TGTGCCAGCAGCAAGGGACTAGCGGGGGGGCCAGCAGATACGCAGTATTTT.

The chain is built from TRBV5-6 and TRBJ2-3; D is ambiguous. The CDR3 runs to 13 residues. Germline V lookup: CDR1 SGHDT, CDR2 YYEEEE. V lost 0 bases and J 4 bases, leaving 6 bases between the germline ends. The CDR3, as DNA: TGTGCCAGCAGCTTGGAAAGCGCAGATACGCAGTATTTT. Amino acid sequence: CASSLESADTQYF.

The chain recombines TRBV4-1 with TRBJ1-4; tentatively, D is TRBD1 (6 bases). Between the trimmed V and J ends, which lost 6 bases and 8 bases, there was a span of 19 bases. Germline V CDR1 and CDR2: MGHRA, YSYEKL. The CDR3 consists of 15 residues. This CDR3 is CASRQTVAGAEKLFF. In DNA form, the CDR3 reads TGCGCCAGCAGGCAGACCGTGGCGGGGGCCGAAAAACTGTTTTTT.

This chain joins TRBV6-2 or TRBV6-3 and TRBJ1-1; TRBD1 might be the D (5 bases). V was trimmed by 2 bases and J by 11 bases, leaving 21 bases between them. Looked up from germline, CDR1 is MNHEY and CDR2 is SVGEGT. The length of the CDR3 is 15 residues. The CDR3 here is CASSYENSGRIGAFF. The CDR3 DNA follows: TGTGCCAGCAGTTACGAGAATTCAGGGCGGATTGGGGCTTTCTTT.

This clone was counted once. The chain employs TRBV27 and TRBJ1-2; tentatively, D is TRBD1 (6 bases). The CDR3 loop spans 13 amino acids. CDR1 is MNHEY, CDR2 SMNVEV, per germline (reference sequence). Trimming shortened V by 5 bases and J by 4 bases, and 11 bases separated the two germline ends. The CDR3 DNA follows: TGTGCCAGCAGTCCGGTCAGGGGCTATGGCTACACCTTC. Its translation is CASSPVRGYGYTF.

V usage is TRBV2 and J usage is TRBJ2-2, with D possibly being TRBD1 (5 bases). The CDR3 consists of 14 residues. CDR1 is SNHLY, CDR2 FYNNEI, per germline. V gave up 2 bases and J gave up 4 bases, with 8 bases separating them. This CDR3 reads CASSEPRVTGELFF. DNA of the CDR3: TGTGCCAGCAGTGAACCCAGGGTCACCGGGGAGCTGTTTTTT.

This clone was counted only a few times. V usage is TRBV28 and J usage is TRBJ1-1; D gene ambiguous. Trimming stripped 5 bases from V and 1 base from J, with 14 bases between. CDR1 is MDHEN, CDR2 SYDVKM, per germline. The CDR3 is made up of 15 amino acids. CDR3 residues: CASSASELGNTEAFF. The CDR3 region has the DNA TGTGCCAGCAGTGCTTCGGAGTTGGGGAACACTGAAGCTTTCTTT.